Listed below are T cell receptor beta chains from one sample, sequenced in a study of shared clonotypes between healthy human individuals. Produced via immunoSEQ multiplex PCR; TCRdb's table is partial and in-frame only. The sample includes 450,000 to 550,000 clones, 79% seen only once; the top ten take roughly 13%. The sample was PBMCs. These receptor sequences come from a woman aged 35 to 49 in good health. Some clones in this sample may be carry-over from other donors' samples. Both conserved end residues are part of each CDR3. The D gene is left open where the match is weak. Size is omitted from some rows. Given values are once, few, many or a class for expanded clones.

CDR3 | DNA | size | V | D | J
CASSFSPETGRETQYF | TGTGCCAGCAGTTTCTCACCCGAAACGGGGAGGGAGACCCAGTACTTC | - | TRBV6-5 | - | TRBJ2-5
CASSLAGVKSEQFF | TGTGCCAGCAGCTTAGCGGGAGTAAAAAGTGAGCAGTTCTTC | - | TRBV7-6 | - | TRBJ2-1
CASSLPTTGSKGNQETQYF | TGTGCCAGCAGCTTACCCACGACAGGGTCTAAGGGAAACCAAGAGACCCAGTACTTC | - | TRBV7-9 | TRBD1 | TRBJ2-5
CASSSTYATNEKLFF | TGCGCCAGCAGCTCGACATACGCAACTAATGAAAAACTGTTTTTT | once | TRBV4-3 | - | TRBJ1-4
CASRYVRTGGSETQYF | TGTGCCAGCAGATACGTTAGGACAGGGGGCTCGGAGACCCAGTACTTC | - | TRBV6-5 | TRBD1 | TRBJ2-5
CASRGTPKTNYEQYF | TGTGCCAGCAGGGGGACTCCTAAAACCAACTACGAGCAGTACTTC | - | TRBV2 | - | TRBJ2-7
CASSLQAGGYNEQFF | TGTGCCAGCAGCCTTCAGGCGGGAGGCTACAATGAGCAGTTCTTC | many | TRBV7-2 | TRBD2 | TRBJ2-1
CASSQEGRKPQHF | TGCGCCAGCAGCCAAGAGGGTAGAAAGCCCCAGCATTTT | - | TRBV4-3 | - | TRBJ1-5
CASSTTGGFDEQFF | TGTGCCAGTAGTACGACAGGGGGCTTCGATGAGCAGTTCTTC | - | TRBV19 | TRBD1 | TRBJ2-1
CASSLFVVPYGYTF | TGTGCCAGCAGCTTGTTTGTGGTTCCCTATGGCTACACCTTC | once | TRBV5-6 | - | TRBJ1-2
CASTKATVGGTDTQYF | TGTGCCAGCACCAAAGCCACCGTTGGGGGCACAGATACGCAGTATTTT | - | TRBV7-2 | - | TRBJ2-3
CASSPTGYF | TGTGCCAGCAGCCCGACGGGGTACTTC | - | TRBV5-4 | - | TRBJ2-7
CSVEIVRGRFSRQETQYF | TGCAGCGTTGAAATAGTTAGGGGACGGTTTTCTCGCCAAGAGACCCAGTACTTC | - | TRBV29-1 | - | TRBJ2-5
CASSLPALAISYEQYF | TGTGCCAGCAGCTTACCCGCGCTAGCGATTTCCTACGAGCAGTACTTC | - | TRBV7-2 | - | TRBJ2-7
CASSDSPMSSYEQYF | TGTGCCAGCAGTGATTCGCCGATGAGTTCCTACGAGCAGTACTTC | - | TRBV25-1 | - | TRBJ2-7
CAWSVGTRPYEQYF | TGTGCCTGGAGTGTTGGGACTAGACCTTACGAGCAGTACTTC | - | TRBV30 | TRBD2 | TRBJ2-7
CSASLSALWFF | TGCAGTGCTAGTTTGTCGGCTCTTTGGTTCTTC | - | TRBV20-1 | - | TRBJ2-1
CASTLGRVWGYTF | TGTGCCAGCACCCTTGGCAGGGTGTGGGGCTACACCTTC | - | TRBV5-6 | - | TRBJ1-2
CASSSQLAGGPQFF | TGCGCCAGCAGCTCTCAACTAGCGGGAGGGCCTCAGTTCTTC | - | TRBV5-1 | TRBD2 | TRBJ2-1
CASSRNRAGELFF | TGCGCCAGCAGCCGGAACAGGGCGGGGGAGCTGTTTTTT | - | TRBV4-1 | - | TRBJ2-2
CASSPLGPRQYF | TGTGCCAGCAGCCCCTTGGGACCTCGGCAGTACTTC | - | TRBV2 | - | TRBJ2-5
CASSQEEWYEQYF | TGCGCCAGCAGCCAAGAGGAGTGGTACGAGCAGTACTTC | - | TRBV4-1 | - | TRBJ2-7
CASSPRTSYNEQFF | TGTGCCAGCAGCCCAAGGACTAGCTACAATGAGCAGTTCTTC | - | TRBV7-9 | TRBD2 | TRBJ2-1
CASSRITGGQETQYF | TGTGCCAGCAGTCGAATAACAGGGGGCCAAGAGACCCAGTACTTC | - | TRBV7-2 | TRBD1 | TRBJ2-5
CASSGTVNTGELFF | TGTGCCAGTAGTGGGACTGTGAACACCGGGGAGCTGTTTTTT | - | TRBV19 | - | TRBJ2-2
CASSPRQGVSGANVLTF | TGTGCCAGCTCACCGAGACAGGGGGTCTCTGGGGCCAACGTCCTGACTTTC | - | TRBV18 | TRBD1 | TRBJ2-6
CASRSDLNYGYTF | TGTGCCAGCAGATCGGACCTTAACTATGGCTACACCTTC | few | TRBV5-4 | - | TRBJ1-2
CASSTSLARKDEQYF | TGTGCCAGCAGCACCTCCCTAGCGAGAAAGGACGAGCAGTACTTC | - | TRBV6-5 | - | TRBJ2-7
CASSLSAGSYNEQFF | TGTGCCAGCAGCTTATCGGCGGGCTCCTACAATGAGCAGTTCTTC | once | TRBV11-1 | - | TRBJ2-1
CAWDRGLEVGNTIYF | TGTGCCTGGGACCGGGGGCTGGAAGTGGGAAACACCATATATTTT | - | TRBV30 | - | TRBJ1-3
CALDDSGANVLTF | TGTGCACTGGATGACTCTGGGGCCAACGTCCTGACTTTC | - | TRBV30 | - | TRBJ2-6
CASSQTGTRNEKLFF | TGTGCCAGCAGCCAAACAGGGACCCGAAATGAAAAACTGTTTTTT | few | TRBV7-6 | - | TRBJ1-4
CASSLAFGVDSGNTIYF | TGCGCCAGCAGCTTGGCTTTTGGCGTCGACTCTGGAAACACCATATATTTT | - | TRBV5-1 | - | TRBJ1-3
CASSEWEEQFF | TGTGCCAGCAGTGAATGGGAAGAGCAGTTCTTC | - | TRBV25-1 | - | TRBJ2-1
CAWSPRTSTDTQYF | TGTGCCTGGAGTCCAAGAACTAGCACAGATACGCAGTATTTT | - | TRBV30 | - | TRBJ2-3
CASKSTGTVDRYTF | TGTGCCAGCAAGAGTACCGGGACAGTCGATCGCTACACCTTC | - | TRBV19 | TRBD1 | TRBJ1-2
CASSTGDRDRAYGYTF | TGTGCCAGTAGTACCGGGGACCGGGACAGGGCCTATGGCTACACCTTC | - | TRBV19 | TRBD1 | TRBJ1-2